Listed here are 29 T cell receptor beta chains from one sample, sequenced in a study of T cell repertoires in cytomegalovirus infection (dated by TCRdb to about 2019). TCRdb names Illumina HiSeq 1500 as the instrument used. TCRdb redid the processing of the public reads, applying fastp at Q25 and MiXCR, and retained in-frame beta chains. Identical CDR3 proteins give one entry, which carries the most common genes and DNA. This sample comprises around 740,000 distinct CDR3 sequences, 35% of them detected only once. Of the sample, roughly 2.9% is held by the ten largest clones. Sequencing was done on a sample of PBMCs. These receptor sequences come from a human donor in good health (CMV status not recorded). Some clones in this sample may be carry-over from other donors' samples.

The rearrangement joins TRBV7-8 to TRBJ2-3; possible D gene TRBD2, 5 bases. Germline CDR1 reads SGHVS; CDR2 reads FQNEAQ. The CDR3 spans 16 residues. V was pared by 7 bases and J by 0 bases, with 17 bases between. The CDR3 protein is CASTLRAGRSTDTQYF. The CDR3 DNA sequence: TGTGCCAGCACCCTGAGGGCTGGCCGGAGCACAGATACGCAGTATTTT.

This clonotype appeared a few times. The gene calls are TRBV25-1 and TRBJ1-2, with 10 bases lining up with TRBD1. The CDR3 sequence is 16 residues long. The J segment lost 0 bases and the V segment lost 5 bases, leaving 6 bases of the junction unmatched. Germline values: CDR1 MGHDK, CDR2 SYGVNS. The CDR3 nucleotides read TGTGCCAGCAGTCCCCCCGACAGGGGGCCTAACTATGGCTACACCTTC. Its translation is CASSPPDRGPNYGYTF.

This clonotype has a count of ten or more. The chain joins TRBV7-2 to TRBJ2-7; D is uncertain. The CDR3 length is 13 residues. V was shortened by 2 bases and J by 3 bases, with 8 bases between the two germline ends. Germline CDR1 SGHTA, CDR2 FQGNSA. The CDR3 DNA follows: TGTGCCAGCAGCTTAATACAAATCTACGAGCAGTACTTC. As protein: CASSLIQIYEQYF.

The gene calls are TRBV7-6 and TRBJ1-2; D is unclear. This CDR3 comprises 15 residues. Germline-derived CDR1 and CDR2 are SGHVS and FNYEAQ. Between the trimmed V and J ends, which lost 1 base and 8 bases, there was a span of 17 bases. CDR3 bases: TGTGCCAGCAGCTTAGGTGGAGTAGTGGATCGGGGCTACACCTTC. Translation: CASSLGGVVDRGYTF.

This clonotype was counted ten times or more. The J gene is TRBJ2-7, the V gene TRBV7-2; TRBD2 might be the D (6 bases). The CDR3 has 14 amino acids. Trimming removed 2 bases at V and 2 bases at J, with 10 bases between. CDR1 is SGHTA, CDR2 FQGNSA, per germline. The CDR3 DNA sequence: TGTGCCAGCAGCTTATCCAAGCGGGCCTACGAGCAGTACTTC. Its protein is CASSLSKRAYEQYF.

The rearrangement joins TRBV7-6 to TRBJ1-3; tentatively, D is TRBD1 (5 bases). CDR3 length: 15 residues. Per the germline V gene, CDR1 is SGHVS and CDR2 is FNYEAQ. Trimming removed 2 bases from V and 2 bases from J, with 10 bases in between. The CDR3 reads CASSLKGTTGNTIYF. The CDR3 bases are TGTGCCAGCAGCTTAAAGGGGACGACTGGAAACACCATATATTTT.

CDR3 DNA sequence: TGTGCCAGCAGTATCCTCCGGTACCAAGAGACCCAGTACTTC. It translates to CASSILRYQETQYF. V gene TRBV28 combines with J gene TRBJ2-5; no clear D. The CDR3 sequence is 14 residues long. V lost 5 bases to trimming and J lost 0 bases, with 10 bases between them. The germline CDR1 and CDR2 sequences are MDHEN and SYDVKM.

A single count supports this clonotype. The CDR3 loop is CASRPGQGYSGANVLTF. The CDR3 DNA is TGTGCCAGCAGACCGGGACAGGGTTACTCTGGGGCCAACGTCCTGACTTTC. V is TRBV28 and J is TRBJ2-6; 9 bases line up with TRBD1. CDR3 length: 17 amino acids. Germline loops: CDR1 MDHEN, CDR2 SYDVKM. The junction had 6 bases not matched to a gene; V was cut back by 6 bases and J by 0 bases.

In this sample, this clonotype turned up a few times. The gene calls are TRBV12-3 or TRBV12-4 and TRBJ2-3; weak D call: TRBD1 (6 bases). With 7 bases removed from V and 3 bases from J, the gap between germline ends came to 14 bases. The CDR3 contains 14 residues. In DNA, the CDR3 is TGTGCCAGCACCCGGACAGAAAGGACAGATACGCAGTATTTT. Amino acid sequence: CASTRTERTDTQYF.

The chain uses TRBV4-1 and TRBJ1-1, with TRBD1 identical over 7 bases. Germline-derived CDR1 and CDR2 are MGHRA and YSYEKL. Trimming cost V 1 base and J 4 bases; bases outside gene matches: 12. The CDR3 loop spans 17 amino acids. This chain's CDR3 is CASSQVGEGARRTEAFF. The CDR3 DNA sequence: TGCGCCAGCAGCCAAGTGGGCGAGGGGGCTCGGCGCACTGAAGCTTTCTTT.

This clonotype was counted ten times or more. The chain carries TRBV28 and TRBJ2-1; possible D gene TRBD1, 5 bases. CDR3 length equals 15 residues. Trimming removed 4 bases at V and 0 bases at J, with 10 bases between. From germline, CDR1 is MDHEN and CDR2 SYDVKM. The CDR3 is CASSSDRSSYNEQFF. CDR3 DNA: TGTGCCAGCAGTTCCGACAGAAGCTCCTACAATGAGCAGTTCTTC. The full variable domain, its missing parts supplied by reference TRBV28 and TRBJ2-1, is DVKVTQSSRYLVKRTGEKVFLECVQDMDHENMFWYRQDPGLGLRLIYFSYDVKMKEKGDIPEGYSVSREKKERFSLILESASTNQTSMYLCASSSDRSSYNEQFFGPGTRLTVL.

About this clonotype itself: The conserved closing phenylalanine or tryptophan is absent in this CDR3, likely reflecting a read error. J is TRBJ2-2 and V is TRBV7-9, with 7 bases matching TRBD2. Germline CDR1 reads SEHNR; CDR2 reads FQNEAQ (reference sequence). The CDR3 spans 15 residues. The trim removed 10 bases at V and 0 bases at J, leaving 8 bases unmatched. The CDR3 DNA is TGTGCCACTACTTCCCGGGAGGCGAACACCGGGGAGCTGTTTTTG. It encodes CATTSREANTGELFL.

Here the CDR3 reads CASSSYRGSQETQYF. CDR3 coding DNA: TGTGCCAGCAGTTCGTACAGGGGAAGCCAAGAGACCCAGTACTTC. The chain is built from TRBV27 and TRBJ2-5; 7 bases match TRBD1. The CDR3 spans 15 residues. The V and J ends lost 4 bases and 1 base, in that order; junction bases with no gene match: 6. The germline V gene encodes CDR1 MNHEY and CDR2 SMNVEV (reference sequence).

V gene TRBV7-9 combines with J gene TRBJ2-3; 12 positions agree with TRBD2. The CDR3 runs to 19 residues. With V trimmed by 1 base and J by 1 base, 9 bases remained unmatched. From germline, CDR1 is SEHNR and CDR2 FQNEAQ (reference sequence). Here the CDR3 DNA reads TGTGCCAGCAGCTTAGGGCGACTAGCGGGAGTCCGGGGCACAGATACGCAGTATTTT. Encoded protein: CASSLGRLAGVRGTDTQYF.

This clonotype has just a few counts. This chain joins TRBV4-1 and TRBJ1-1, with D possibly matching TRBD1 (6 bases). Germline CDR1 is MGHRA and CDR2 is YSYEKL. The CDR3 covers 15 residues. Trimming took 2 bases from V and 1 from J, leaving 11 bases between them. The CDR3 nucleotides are TGCGCCAGCAGCCAATCGGGCAGGGGGAACACTGAAGCTTTCTTT. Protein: CASSQSGRGNTEAFF.

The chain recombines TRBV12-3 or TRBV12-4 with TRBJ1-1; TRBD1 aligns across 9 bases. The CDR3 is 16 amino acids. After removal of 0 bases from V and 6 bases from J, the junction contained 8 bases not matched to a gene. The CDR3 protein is CASSLARQGVSAEAFF. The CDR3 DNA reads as TGTGCCAGCAGTTTAGCGAGACAGGGGGTAAGCGCTGAAGCTTTCTTT.

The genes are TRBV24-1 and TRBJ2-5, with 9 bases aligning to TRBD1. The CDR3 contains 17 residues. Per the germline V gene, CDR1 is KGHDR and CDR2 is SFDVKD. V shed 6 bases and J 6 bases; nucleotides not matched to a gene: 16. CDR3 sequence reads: CATSSTHSRQGVQTQYF. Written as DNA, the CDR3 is TGTGCCACCAGTTCCACGCATTCAAGACAGGGGGTGCAGACCCAGTACTTC.

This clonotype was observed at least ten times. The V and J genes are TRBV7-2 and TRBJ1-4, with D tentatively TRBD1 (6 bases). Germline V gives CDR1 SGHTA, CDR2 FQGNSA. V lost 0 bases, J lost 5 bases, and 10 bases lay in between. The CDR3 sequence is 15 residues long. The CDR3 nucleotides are TGTGCCAGCAGCTTAGCCAGGGGATCCAATGAAAAACTGTTTTTT. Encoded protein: CASSLARGSNEKLFF.

The CDR3 spells CASRDRRGGGYNEQFF. The CDR3 DNA is TGTGCCAGCAGGGACCGGCGCGGGGGGGGGTACAATGAGCAGTTCTTC. The V call is TRBV28, the J call TRBJ2-1; TRBD2 matches 9 bases. Germline V gives CDR1 MDHEN, CDR2 SYDVKM. The trim removed 6 bases at V and 4 bases at J, leaving 10 bases unmatched. The CDR3 sequence is 16 residues long.

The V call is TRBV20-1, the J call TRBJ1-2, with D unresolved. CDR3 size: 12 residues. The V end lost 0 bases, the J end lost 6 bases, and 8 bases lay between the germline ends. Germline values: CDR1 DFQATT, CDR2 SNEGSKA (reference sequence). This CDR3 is CSARDGPDGYTF. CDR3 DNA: TGCAGTGCTAGAGACGGGCCAGATGGCTACACCTTC.

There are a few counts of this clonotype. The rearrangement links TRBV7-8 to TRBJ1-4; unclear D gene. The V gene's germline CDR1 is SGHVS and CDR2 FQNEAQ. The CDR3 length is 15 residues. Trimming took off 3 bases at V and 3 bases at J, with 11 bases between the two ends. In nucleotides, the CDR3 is TGTGCCAGCAGCTTTATGGAGGGCTCTAATGAAAAACTGTTTTTT. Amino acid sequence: CASSFMEGSNEKLFF.

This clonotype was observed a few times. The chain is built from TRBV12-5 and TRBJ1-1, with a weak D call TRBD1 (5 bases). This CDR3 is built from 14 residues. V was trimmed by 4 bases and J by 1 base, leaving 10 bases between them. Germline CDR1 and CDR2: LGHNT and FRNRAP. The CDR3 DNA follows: TGTGCTAGTGGTTGGGGAACAGGGAACACTGAAGCTTTCTTT. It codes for CASGWGTGNTEAFF.

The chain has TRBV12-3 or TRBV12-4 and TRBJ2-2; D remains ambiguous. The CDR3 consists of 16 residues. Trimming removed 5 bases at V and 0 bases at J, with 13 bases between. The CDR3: CASSPPGRPNTGELFF. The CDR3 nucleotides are TGTGCCAGCAGTCCCCCCGGCAGACCGAACACCGGGGAGCTGTTTTTT.

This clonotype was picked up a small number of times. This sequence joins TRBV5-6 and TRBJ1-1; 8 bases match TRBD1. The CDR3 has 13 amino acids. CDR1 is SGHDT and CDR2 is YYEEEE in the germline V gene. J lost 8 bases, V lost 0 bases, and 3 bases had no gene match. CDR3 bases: TGTGCCAGCAGCTTGGGCCGGGACAGGGAAGCTTTCTTT. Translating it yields CASSLGRDREAFF. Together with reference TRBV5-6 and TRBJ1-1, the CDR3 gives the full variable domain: DAGVTQSPTHLIKTRGQQVTLRCSPKSGHDTVSWYQQALGQGPQFIFQYYEEEERQRGNFPDRFSGHQFPNYSSELNVNALLLGDSALYLCASSLGRDREAFFGQGTRLTVV.

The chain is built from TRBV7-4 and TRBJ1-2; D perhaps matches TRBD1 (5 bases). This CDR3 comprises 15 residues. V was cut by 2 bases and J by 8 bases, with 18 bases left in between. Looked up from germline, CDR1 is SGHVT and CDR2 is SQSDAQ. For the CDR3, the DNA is TGTGCCAGCAGCTTATCCCGGCCGACAGATCTCGGCTACACCTTC. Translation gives CASSLSRPTDLGYTF.

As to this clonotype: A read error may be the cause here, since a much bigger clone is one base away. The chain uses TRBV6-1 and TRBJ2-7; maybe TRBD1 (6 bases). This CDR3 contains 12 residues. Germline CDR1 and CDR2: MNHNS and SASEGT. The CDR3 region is CSSRDNSYEQYF. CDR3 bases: TGTTCCAGCCGGGACAACTCCTACGAGCAGTACTTC.

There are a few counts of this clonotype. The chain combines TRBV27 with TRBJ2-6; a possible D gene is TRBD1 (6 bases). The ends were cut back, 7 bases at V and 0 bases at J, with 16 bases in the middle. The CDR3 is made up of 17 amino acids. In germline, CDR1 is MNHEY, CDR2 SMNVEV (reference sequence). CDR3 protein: CASTHHRASSGANVLTF. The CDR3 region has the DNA TGTGCCAGCACCCACCACAGGGCTAGCTCTGGGGCCAACGTCCTGACTTTC.

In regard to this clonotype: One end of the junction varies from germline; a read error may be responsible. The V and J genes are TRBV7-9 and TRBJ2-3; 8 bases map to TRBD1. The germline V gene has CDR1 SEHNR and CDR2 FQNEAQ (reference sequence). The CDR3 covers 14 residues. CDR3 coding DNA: TGTGCCAGCAGCCCTGACAGGGGCACATATACGCAGTATTTT. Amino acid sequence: CASSPDRGTYTQYF. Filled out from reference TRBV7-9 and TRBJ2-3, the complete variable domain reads DTGVSQNPRHKITKRGQNVTFRCDPISEHNRLYWYRQTLGQGPEFLTYFQNEAQLEKSRLLSDRFSAERPKGSFSTLEIQRTEQGDSAMYLCASSPDRGTYTQYFGPGTRLTVL.

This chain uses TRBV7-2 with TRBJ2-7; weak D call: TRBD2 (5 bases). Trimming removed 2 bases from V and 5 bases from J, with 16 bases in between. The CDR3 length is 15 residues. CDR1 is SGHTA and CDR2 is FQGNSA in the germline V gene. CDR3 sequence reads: CASSLYTGILDEQYF. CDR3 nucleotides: TGTGCCAGCAGCTTATACACCGGGATCCTTGACGAGCAGTACTTC.